This entry describes one T cell receptor (beta chain). The sample originates from a study of T cell changes during pregnancy in multiple sclerosis. V was cut by 2 bases and J by 5 bases, with 12 bases left in between. Germline CDR1 is SGHRS and CDR2 is YFSETQ. CDR3 length: 14 residues. TCRdb's table, derived via immunoSEQ multiplex PCR, lists solely in-frame clones and lacks some. The sample has some 60,000 clones; about 89% are singletons. The V call is TRBV5-1, the J call TRBJ2-3; D possibly corresponds to TRBD1 (5 bases). The sequence derives from a female donor with multiple sclerosis, enrolled in a pregnancy study. The sequencing here drew on peripheral blood, taken after pregnancy. This chain's CDR3 is CASSFGLGEDTQYF. In nucleotides, the CDR3 is TGCGCCAGCAGCTTTGGGTTAGGGGAAGATACGCAGTATTTT.